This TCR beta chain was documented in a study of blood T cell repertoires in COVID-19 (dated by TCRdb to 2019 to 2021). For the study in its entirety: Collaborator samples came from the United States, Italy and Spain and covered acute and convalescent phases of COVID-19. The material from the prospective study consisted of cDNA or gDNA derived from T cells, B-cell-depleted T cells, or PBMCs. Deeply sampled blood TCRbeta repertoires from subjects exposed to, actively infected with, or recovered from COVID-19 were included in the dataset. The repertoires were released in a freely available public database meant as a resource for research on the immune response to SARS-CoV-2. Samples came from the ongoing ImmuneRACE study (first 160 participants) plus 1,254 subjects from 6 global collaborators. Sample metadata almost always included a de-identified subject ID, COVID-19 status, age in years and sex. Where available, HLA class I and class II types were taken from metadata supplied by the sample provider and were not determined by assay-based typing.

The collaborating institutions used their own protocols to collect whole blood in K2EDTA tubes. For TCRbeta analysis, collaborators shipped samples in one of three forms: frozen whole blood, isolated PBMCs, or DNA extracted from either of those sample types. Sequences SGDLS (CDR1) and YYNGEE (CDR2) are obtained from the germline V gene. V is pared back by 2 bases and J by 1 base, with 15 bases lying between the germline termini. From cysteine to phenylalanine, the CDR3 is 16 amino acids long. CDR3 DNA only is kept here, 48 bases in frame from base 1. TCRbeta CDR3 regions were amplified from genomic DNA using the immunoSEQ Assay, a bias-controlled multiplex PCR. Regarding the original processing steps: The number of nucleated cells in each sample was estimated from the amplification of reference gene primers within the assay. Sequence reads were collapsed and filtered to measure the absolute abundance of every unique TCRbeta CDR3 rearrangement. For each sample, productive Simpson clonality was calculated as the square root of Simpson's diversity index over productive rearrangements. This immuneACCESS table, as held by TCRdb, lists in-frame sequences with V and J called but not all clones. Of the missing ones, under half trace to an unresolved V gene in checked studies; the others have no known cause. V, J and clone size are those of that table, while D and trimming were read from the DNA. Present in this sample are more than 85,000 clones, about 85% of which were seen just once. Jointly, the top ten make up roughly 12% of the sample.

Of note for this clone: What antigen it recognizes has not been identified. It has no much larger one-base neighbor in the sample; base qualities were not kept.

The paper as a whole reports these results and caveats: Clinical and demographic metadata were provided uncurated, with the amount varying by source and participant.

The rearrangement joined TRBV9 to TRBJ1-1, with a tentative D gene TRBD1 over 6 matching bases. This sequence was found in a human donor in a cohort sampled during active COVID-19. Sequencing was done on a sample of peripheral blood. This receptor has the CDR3 CASSVGQGRRNTEAFF. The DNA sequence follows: TGTGCCAGCAGCGTTGGTCAGGGGCGGAGGAACACTGAAGCTTTCTTT.